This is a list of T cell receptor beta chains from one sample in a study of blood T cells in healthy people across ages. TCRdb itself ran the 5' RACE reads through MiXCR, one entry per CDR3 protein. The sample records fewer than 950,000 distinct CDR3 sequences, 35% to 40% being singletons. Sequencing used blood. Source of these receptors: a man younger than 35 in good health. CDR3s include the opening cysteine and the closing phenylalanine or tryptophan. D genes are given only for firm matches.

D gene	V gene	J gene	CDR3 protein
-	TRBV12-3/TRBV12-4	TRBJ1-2	CASSLRGVLGYTF
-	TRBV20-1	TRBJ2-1	CSATPPHGSADEQFF
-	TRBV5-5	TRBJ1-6	CASSLQPADSPLHF
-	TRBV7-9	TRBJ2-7	CASSPGGRGYEQYF
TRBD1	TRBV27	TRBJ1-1	CASTLGQGTEAFF
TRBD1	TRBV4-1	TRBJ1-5	CASSQFLDRENQPQHF
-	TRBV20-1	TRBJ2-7	CSATVSYEQYF
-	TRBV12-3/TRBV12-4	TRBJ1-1	CASRKTGRGTEAFF
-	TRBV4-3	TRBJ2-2	CASSQDRPSDANTGELFF
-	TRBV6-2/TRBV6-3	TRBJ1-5	CASRPTTASNQPQHF
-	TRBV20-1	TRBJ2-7	CSARPNTESYEQYF
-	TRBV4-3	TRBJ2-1	CASSQVDQGVFNKQFF
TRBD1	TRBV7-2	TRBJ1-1	CASSTRGMSAEAFF
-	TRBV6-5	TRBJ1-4	CASSYSGPLNEKLFF
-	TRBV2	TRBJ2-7	CASSDEGKNEQYF
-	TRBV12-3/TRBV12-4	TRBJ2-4	CASSSPSAKNIQYF
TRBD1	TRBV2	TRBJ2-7	CASSGTGAYEQYF
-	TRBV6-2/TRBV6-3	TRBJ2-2	CASRQGSGELFF
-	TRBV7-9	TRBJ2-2	CASSFGTPEGELFF
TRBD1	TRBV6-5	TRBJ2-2	CASSSGQGDTGELFF
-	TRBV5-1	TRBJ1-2	CASTPAWGRENGYTF
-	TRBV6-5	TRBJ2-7	CASSYGHPLDTGAYEQYF
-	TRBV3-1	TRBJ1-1	CASSHQHSTEAFF
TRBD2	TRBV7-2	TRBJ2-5	CASSLHASGGETQYF
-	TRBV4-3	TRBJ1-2	CASSQGPGMGGYTF
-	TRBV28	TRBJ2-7	CASSLAVYEQYF
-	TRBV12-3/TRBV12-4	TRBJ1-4	CASSLNWAPNEKLFF
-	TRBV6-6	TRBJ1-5	CASGYEITEPQHF
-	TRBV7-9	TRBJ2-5	CASSRMGNEQYF
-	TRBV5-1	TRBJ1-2	CASSLEGAGNYGYTF
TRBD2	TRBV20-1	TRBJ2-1	CSARGIGTSETYNEQFF